This T cell receptor (beta chain) is from a study of T cells expressing NK-cell markers. Study in general: Out of eight donors sequenced, seven tested HCMV-seropositive and the remaining one seronegative. Study outcomes and limitations: Researchers report these clonotypes also headed the CD3+CD56-NKG2C+ fraction in several donors. Each of a handful of donors carried dominant NKG2C+ clonotypes accounting for about 1.0-7.5% of CD8+ T cells.

The CDR3 is made up of 15 amino acids. CDR1 is DFQATT and CDR2 is SNEGSKA in the germline V gene (reference sequence). In generating TCR beta cDNA, 5'RACE template switching with UMIs was used. TCRdb re-called the 5' RACE reads; one entry per CDR3 protein, DNA not given. This repertoire includes about 260,000 distinct CDR3 sequences. About this clonotype itself: Antigen: not known.

The specimen was blood T cells: a sorted CD56 or NKG2C T cell subset, CD4+ or CD8+ T cells, or bulk PBMC T cells (not recorded which). The V call is TRBV20-1, the J call TRBJ1-6. The clonotype originates from a woman aged 18 to 75 in good health. The CDR3 sequence: CSARVQGPSGSPLHF.